This TCR beta chain was identified during a study of vaccination and CD4 T cells after COVID-19 (dated by TCRdb to between 2022 and 2023). Regarding the complete study: Convalescent patients had a positive SARS-CoV-2 result on nasal swab PCR, and of these patients, about ten had mild disease and one had severe disease. The spike-specific CD4+ TCR repertoire was compared before and after mRNA vaccination in approximately ten COVID-19 convalescent patients and several infection-naive healthy vaccine recipients. Post-COVID blood samples were collected from convalescent patients a median of about 92 days after diagnosis, with a range of about 30 to 180 days. In the convalescent cohort there were six males and four females, among whom were two Hispanic individuals, seven Caucasians, two Asians and one multiracial person. In control cultures, a CEFX viral epitope pool was used as positive control, an HIV-1 Nef peptide pool was used as negative control, or no peptide was added. Post-vaccine blood samples were collected a median of about 11 weeks after the second vaccine dose, ranging from roughly 12 to 250 days. Two doses of either the Pfizer-BioNTech BNT162b2 vaccine (n=8) or the Moderna mRNA-1273 vaccine (n=2) were administered to participants. For stimulating the cultures, overlapping spike peptide pools were used, derived from SARS-CoV-2 as well as from the common cold coronaviruses HCoV-NL63, HCoV-OC43 and HCoV-229E. Study-wide findings and limitations: The study included relatively few convalescent patients and did not analyze early timepoints after natural infection. The median count of SARS-CoV-2-reactive clonotypes went up from 20 to 25 after infection to 38 after vaccination, although the change was not significant. Of the vaccine-specific clones found in convalescent patients, nearly all (304 of 307) were mono-reactive for SARS-CoV-2 spike instead of being cross-reactive with common cold coronaviruses. Among the post-vaccine SARS-CoV-2-reactive clones in convalescent patients, a median approximately 86% showed up only after vaccination, which suggests vaccine-specific priming.

Sample treatment or condition, as interpreted from the label and publication: approximately 9-day PBMC culture with coronavirus spike peptide pools or control peptides (ViraFEST assay). The ViraFEST assay was used in the study, in which antigen-specific T cells were expanded with peptide pools and expanded clonotypes were subsequently identified by TCR sequencing. The convalescent patients' positive SARS-CoV-2 PCR tests were from March to December 2020, which was before the Alpha, Beta and Delta variants emerged in the United States. Each well held around 1.9 million PBMCs cultured with approximately 9.1 ug/ml peptide pools in IMDM containing 5% human AB serum and 10 IU/ml IL-2. On days 3 and 7, half of the culture medium was replaced with fresh IL-2-containing medium. After less than 12 days of culture, CD4+ T cells were isolated by negative selection using the EasySep CD4+ T cell isolation kit. Ficoll-Paque Plus gradient centrifugation was used to isolate PBMCs from whole blood, and the isolated PBMCs were then either used fresh or cryopreserved at -140C. Each culture condition was generally run in triplicate wells.

The method was PCR. At the Johns Hopkins FTIC core, DNA from the cultured CD4+ T cells underwent TCR sequencing with the Oncomine TCR Beta short-read assay. The QIAamp micro DNA kit was used to extract genomic DNA from the cultured CD4+ T cells. The Oncomine TCR Beta libraries from cultured CD4+ T cells were pooled using unique dual indexes and then sequenced on an Illumina iSeq 100. On the authors' methods: Non-productive sequences were removed, and CDR3s not starting with C, not ending with F or W, or shorter than 7 amino acids were discarded. Antigen-specific clonotypes were identified with the MANAFEST web application by comparing peptide-stimulated wells with reference and other culture wells. To be called positive, a clone needed an FDR below 0.05, an odds ratio above 5, and a productive frequency above 0.1% in at least two of three replicate wells. A clonotype was classed as cross-reactive if the clonotype showed significant expansion both in SARS-CoV-2 spike wells and in at least one common cold coronavirus spike condition. Levenshtein distances (stringdist) and unrooted phylogenetic trees (ape) in R version 3.6.1 were used to assess CDR3 homology. Clones were called with MiXCR by TCRdb after fastp trimmed the public reads at Q25, and only in-frame beta chains were retained. Rows are unified per CDR3 protein, each entry keeping the most common DNA and genes. These V and J calls are TCRdb output, not the study's own analysis. The sample profile shows about 20,000 distinct CDR3 sequences; more than 50% of them were found once. 9.5% to 13% of the sample rests with the top ten.

The germline V gene (reference sequence) gives CDR1 as MNHEY and CDR2 as SMNVEV. The CDR3 spans 15 residues, from the cysteine through the phenylalanine. Just the 45-base CDR3 DNA is kept, in frame starting at base 1. Compared with germline, V lacks 11 bases and J lacks 6 bases; bases without a gene match: 17. This clonotype turned up a few times. Its antigen remains unidentified. It has no much larger one-base neighbor in the sample; base qualities were not kept. The source is a human donor who had recovered from COVID-19. The specimen was CD4+ T cells from blood, cultured in vitro. The rearranged chain carries TRBV27 and TRBJ2-7, and TRBD1 aligns with 9 junction nucleotides. The DNA sequence is as follows: TGTGCCCTCACATTGACGGACAGGGGAGTTGGCGAGCAGTACTTC. This yields the protein CALTLTDRGVGEQYF.